The present entry profiles one T cell receptor (beta chain) with its context. It has no known antigen specificity. Base qualities were left out, and no much larger clone turns up one base away. From cysteine to phenylalanine, the CDR3 is 14 amino acids long. Just CDR3 DNA is preserved here, 42 bases in frame from base 1. The trim is 1 base for V and 1 base for J, with a gap of 7 bases between the germline ends. CDR1 and CDR2, looked up from the germline V gene, are SGHVS and FQNEAQ. This specimen belongs to a study of T cell changes during pregnancy in multiple sclerosis (dated by TCRdb to between 2018 and 2020). Some background on the complete study: The study examined how the T cell repertoire changed over the course of pregnancy in women with multiple sclerosis.

The library came from the immunoSEQ multiplex PCR assay. As stored in TCRdb, this immuneACCESS dataset retains in-frame rearrangements with V and J assigned. A fraction of the clones does not appear; measured against another copy, unresolved V genes explain less than half of the discrepancy, and the remainder lacks a known reason. Counted in this sample were tens of thousands of clones; approximately 92% of them appeared once. The ten largest clones represent just under 2% of the sample. Sequences were derived from peripheral blood, sampled in the third trimester of pregnancy. This receptor was taken from a female donor in good health, enrolled as a control in a pregnancy study. Recombination connected TRBV7-8 to TRBJ1-1; a tentative D match to TRBD1 spans 5 bases. The bases read TGTGCCAGCAGCTTAGTCGGGGGGAACACTGAAGCTTTCTTT. Protein translation: CASSLVGGNTEAFF.